The sequence of this T cell receptor (beta chain) was determined in a study of T cell responses to AZD1222 COVID-19 vaccine. Overall study findings and caveats: Donors skewed white British and female; clonal diversity was possibly underestimated.

Profiling relied on immunoSEQ multiplex PCR, and the TCRdb table lists in-frame clones only, not all of them. The repertoire holds more than 150,000 clones, with roughly 94% as singletons. As to this clone: Its antigen is unknown.

CDR3 size: 14 residues. Germline V gene data show CDR1 as SGHTA and CDR2 as FQGNSA. Trimming cost V 1 base and J 7 bases, with 10 bases left between them. This TCR came from an adult who received the AZD1222 COVID-19 vaccine. The V and J genes are TRBV7-2 and TRBJ2-2, with D tentatively TRBD1 or TRBD2 (5 bases each). The sequenced sample was peripheral blood, obtained 28 days after the second AZD1222 dose. For the CDR3, the DNA is TGTGCCAGCAGCTTAGTCGAGGGGATCGGGGAGCTGTTTTTT. Translation: CASSLVEGIGELFF.